The 17 T cell receptor beta chains presented below share a single source sample, sequenced in a study of blood T cell repertoires in COVID-19. Sequenced by immunoSEQ multiplex PCR; TCRdb stores in-frame clones only, minus some. The repertoire includes some 120,000 clones, more than 80% of them detected once, and approximately 4.3% sits in the top ten. Sequencing used peripheral blood. Source of these receptors: a human donor in a cohort sampled during active COVID-19.

Only one count was recorded for this clone. The gene calls are TRBV29-1 and TRBJ2-1, with TRBD2 identical over 14 bases. Losses at the gene ends were 7 bases for V and 6 bases for J; bases not matched to a gene: 11. Germline-derived CDR1 and CDR2 are SQVTM and ANQGSEA. This CDR3 spans 16 amino acids. In nucleotides, the CDR3 is TGCAGCGCAAACGAGTACGGGACTAGCGGGAGCAATGAGCAGTTCTTC. Translating it yields CSANEYGTSGSNEQFF.

The CDR3 DNA sequence: TGTGCCAGCAGCTTGGCCAGGGAAGAGACCCAGTACTTC. Translating it yields CASSLAREETQYF. The rearrangement uses TRBV5-4 and TRBJ2-5; weak D call: TRBD1 (5 bases). The CDR3 runs to 13 residues. Germline V gene sequence: CDR1 SGHNT, CDR2 YYREEE (reference sequence). Deletions cut 0 bases from V and 3 bases from J, with 6 bases between. Full variable domain (remainder filled in from reference TRBV5-4 and TRBJ2-5): ETGVTQSPTHLIKTRGQQVTLRCSSQSGHNTVSWYQQALGQGPQFIFQYYREEENGRGNFPPRFSGLQFPNYSSELNVNALELDDSALYLCASSLAREETQYFGPGTRLLVL.

The chain combines TRBV19 with TRBJ1-1, with a tentative D call TRBD1 (5 bases). Per the germline V gene, CDR1 is LNHDA and CDR2 is SQIVND (reference sequence). This CDR3 region has 14 residues. The V end was cut by 7 bases, the J end by 0 bases, with 12 bases between. The CDR3 DNA follows: TGTGCCAGTATTCGGGGGAGCTTGAACACTGAAGCTTTCTTT. Amino acids: CASIRGSLNTEAFF. The whole variable domain, remainder taken from reference TRBV19 and TRBJ1-1, is DGGITQSPKYLFRKEGQNVTLSCEQNLNHDAMYWYRQDPGQGLRLIYYSQIVNDFQKGDIAEGYSVSREKKESFPLTVTSAQKNPTAFYLCASIRGSLNTEAFFGQGTRLTVV.

The V gene is TRBV5-6, the J gene TRBJ2-5, with 15 bases lining up with TRBD2. Per the germline V gene, CDR1 is SGHDT and CDR2 is YYEEEE. With 0 bases clipped from V and 4 bases from J, the junction kept 10 bases outside the gene matches. The CDR3 has 19 residues. The CDR3 reads CASSLVGLAGGQRGETQYF. The CDR3 bases are TGTGCCAGCAGCTTGGTGGGACTAGCGGGGGGCCAGCGAGGAGAGACCCAGTACTTC.

The chain employs TRBV6-5 and TRBJ2-3, with 7 bases aligning to TRBD2. Trimming removed 5 bases from V and 0 bases from J; junction bases left unmatched: 5. Germline V gene sequence: CDR1 MNHEY, CDR2 SVGAGI. CDR3 size: 15 residues. CDR3 amino acids: CASSLLASSTDTQYF. In DNA form, the CDR3 reads TGTGCCAGCAGTCTACTAGCGTCTAGCACAGATACGCAGTATTTT.

The rearrangement links TRBV4-3 to TRBJ2-5; TRBD1 matches 9 bases. Germline values: CDR1 LGHNA, CDR2 YSLEER. CDR3 length: 16 amino acids. V gave up 1 base and J gave up 4 bases; unmatched junction bases: 7. CDR3 DNA: TGCGCCAGCAGCCAAGGACAAACAGGGGGCGGAGAGACCCAGTACTTC. Amino acids: CASSQGQTGGGETQYF.

The chain links TRBV10-2 to TRBJ1-2; D possibly corresponds to TRBD1 (6 bases). This CDR3 is built from 13 residues. The V and J ends lost 6 bases and 6 bases respectively, with 14 bases between them. The V gene's germline CDR1 is WSHSY and CDR2 SAAADI. The CDR3, as DNA: TGCGCCAGCAGCCTGGGGGGGGCCCATGGCTACACCTTC. Its protein product is CASSLGGAHGYTF.

A note on this clone: This sample also contains other DNA sequences that code for the same CDR3. The chain joins TRBV7-8 to TRBJ2-5; D is perhaps TRBD1 (6 bases). Germline CDR1 and CDR2: SGHVS and FQNEAQ. The length of the CDR3 is 14 residues. V lost 0 bases and J 5 bases, leaving 10 bases between the germline ends. The CDR3 bases are TGTGCCAGCAGCTTAGCGACAGGTTTGGAGACCCAGTACTTC. Protein product: CASSLATGLETQYF. Full variable domain (rest looked up from reference TRBV7-8 and TRBJ2-5): GAGVSQSPRYKVAKRGQDVALRCDPISGHVSLFWYQQALGQGPEFLTYFQNEAQLDKSGLPSDRFFAERPEGSVSTLKIQRTQQEDSAVYLCASSLATGLETQYFGPGTRLLVL.

J is TRBJ2-7 and V is TRBV19; D gene ambiguous. The CDR3 contains 11 residues. Germline V gene lookup returns CDR1 LNHDA and CDR2 SQIVND (reference sequence). V was shortened by 7 bases and J by 2 bases, with 6 bases between the two germline ends. The CDR3 bases are TGTGCCAGTAACAGAGCCTACGAGCAGTACGTC. The encoded protein is CASNRAYEQYV.

This clone has more than one count but fewer than ten. Other DNA variants within this sample encode the same CDR3. The chain carries TRBV18 and TRBJ2-2; D might be TRBD1 (6 bases). The CDR3 consists of 16 residues. Looked up from germline, CDR1 is KGHSH and CDR2 is LQKENI. Trimming cost V 5 bases and J 0 bases, with 13 bases left between them. DNA of the CDR3: TGTGCCAGCTCAGGCCAGGGGTCCACGAACACCGGGGAGCTGTTTTTT. Translated: CASSGQGSTNTGELFF.

The chain has TRBV5-1 and TRBJ2-1, with 10 bases that match TRBD2. V trimming: 3 bases; J trimming: 4 bases; junction bases outside the gene matches: 1. The V gene's germline CDR1 is SGHRS and CDR2 YFSETQ. This CDR3 region has 14 residues. This chain's CDR3 is CASSSSGSYNEQFF. The CDR3, as DNA: TGCGCCAGCAGCTCTAGCGGGAGTTACAATGAGCAGTTCTTC.

As concerns this clone: At the DNA level, this CDR3 is encoded by other sequences in the same sample as well. The chain carries TRBV2 and TRBJ2-1, with D possibly being TRBD1 (5 bases). CDR3 length: 15 residues. Looked up from germline, CDR1 is SNHLY and CDR2 is FYNNEI. V lost 3 bases and J lost 0, with 9 bases in between. The CDR3 DNA sequence: TGTGCCAGCAGTGAGGGGCAGAGCTCCTACAATGAGCAGTTCTTC. This translates into CASSEGQSSYNEQFF. The full variable domain, completed using reference TRBV2 and TRBJ2-1, is EPEVTQTPSHQVTQMGQEVILRCVPISNHLYFYWYRQILGQKVEFLVSFYNNEISEKSEIFDDQFSVERPDGSNFTLKIRSTKLEDSAMYFCASSEGQSSYNEQFFGPGTRLTVL.

The chain links TRBV7-2 to TRBJ2-3; 11 bases are shared with TRBD2. The CDR3 loop spans 15 amino acids. The V gene's germline CDR1 is SGHTA and CDR2 FQGNSA. Germline trimming cut 5 bases from V and 4 bases from J; bases unmatched to any gene: 5. DNA for the CDR3: TGTGCCAGCAGCCTCACTAGCGGGAGTGCAGATACGCAGTATTTT. Amino acids: CASSLTSGSADTQYF.

The rearrangement joins TRBV7-9 to TRBJ1-2; 10 bases agree with TRBD1. After removal of 5 bases from V and 0 bases from J, the junction contained 9 bases not matched to a gene. The germline gives CDR1 SEHNR, CDR2 FQNEAQ (reference sequence). The CDR3 consists of 17 residues. In nucleotides, the CDR3 is TGTGCCAGCAGCCTTTTGGGACAGGGGAGTCCTAACTATGGCTACACCTTC. The encoded protein is CASSLLGQGSPNYGYTF.

This chain uses TRBV3-1 (or the pseudogene TRBV3-2) with TRBJ1-2; the match to TRBD1 covers 8 bases. CDR3 length equals 16 residues. Germline CDR1 LGHDT, CDR2 YNNKEL (reference sequence). J was trimmed by 8 bases and V by 2 bases; bases with no gene match: 13. The CDR3 DNA reads TGTGCCAGCAGCCAACAAACCGGGACAGGCTCCTTAGGCTACACCTTC. This translates into CASSQQTGTGSLGYTF.

The V and J genes are TRBV12-5 and TRBJ2-3, with 11 bases fitting TRBD2. Germline CDR1 is LGHNT and CDR2 is FRNRAP. The CDR3 runs to 16 residues. V lost 0 bases, J lost 3 bases, and 2 bases stayed unmatched. The CDR3 DNA reads TGTGCTAGTGGTTTGGTAGTAGCGGGAGGGACAGATACGCAGTATTTT. Its translation is CASGLVVAGGTDTQYF. Full variable domain (remainder filled in from reference TRBV12-5 and TRBJ2-3): DARVTQTPRHKVTEMGQEVTMRCQPILGHNTVFWYRQTMMQGLELLAYFRNRAPLDDSGMPKDRFSAEMPDATLATLKIQPSEPRDSAVYFCASGLVVAGGTDTQYFGPGTRLTVL.

The chain recombines TRBV29-1 with TRBJ2-7, with D tentatively TRBD1 (6 bases). V dropped 2 bases and J dropped 1 base, with 18 bases sitting between them. Germline V gene data show CDR1 as SQVTM and CDR2 as ANQGSEA. The CDR3 has 16 residues. In nucleotides, the CDR3 is TGCAGCGTTGAACCGGGTCAAACTAGGGGGTCCTACGAGCAGTACGTC. Its translation is CSVEPGQTRGSYEQYV.